The sequence of this T cell receptor beta chain was determined in a study of blood T cell repertoires in COVID-19. Study-wide background: Specimens from acute and convalescent COVID-19 originated in the United States, Italy and Spain. T cells, B-cell-depleted T cells, or PBMCs supplied cDNA or gDNA.

Authors' processing steps: The authors estimated nucleated cell counts from reference gene primer amplification. This table comes from immunoSEQ multiplex PCR, and its TCRdb copy is limited to in-frame clones, with some not included. The DNA was the basis for D and trimming; V, J and clone size are from that table. The sample includes fewer than 250,000 clones, roughly 83% of them seen just once. Recruited during active infection, patients (from Seattle) were subsequently followed longitudinally. V lost 0 bases to trimming and J lost 0 bases, with 12 bases between them. Germline V gene data show CDR1 as MGHRA and CDR2 as YSYEKL. The CDR3 has 17 amino acids.

The sequencing input was peripheral blood. This TCR was sampled from a woman older than 75 with COVID-19, enrolled during active disease. V is TRBV4-1 and J is TRBJ1-3; possibly TRBD1 for D (5 bases). The CDR3 nucleotides are TGCGCCAGCAGCCAAGAGACGACAGCTCTCTCTGGAAACACCATATATTTT. Translation: CASSQETTALSGNTIYF.